The entry below gives a single T cell receptor beta chain sequence along with its context. Germline values: CDR1 MNHEY, CDR2 SVGAGI. The germline V and J ends were trimmed by 2 bases and 4 bases, with 9 bases remaining between them. The length of the CDR3 is 14 residues. Assay: immunoSEQ multiplex PCR; the TCRdb copy retains only in-frame clones and omits some. This sample yields over a million clones, of which 95% to 99% are seen a single time; roughly 0.45% belongs to the top ten. This sample is part of a study of shared clonotypes between healthy human individuals. This receptor was obtained from a man aged 25 to 40 in good health. The sequencing sample was made of naive CD4+ T cells sorted from blood. Subset in this sample: CD45RA+ positively selected. The V and J genes are TRBV6-5 and TRBJ1-5; D might be TRBD1 (5 bases). The DNA for the CDR3 is TGTGCCAGCAGTTACAGGGCAGGGAATCAGCCCCAGCATTTT. This codes for CASSYRAGNQPQHF.